This is a list of T cell receptor beta chains from one sample in a study of blood T cell repertoires in COVID-19. TCRdb keeps only in-frame clones here, not all; method: immunoSEQ multiplex PCR. This table holds about 330,000 clones, roughly 86% found once. The sample consisted of peripheral blood. Source of these receptors: a woman aged 50 to 60 with acute or convalescent COVID-19. Both conserved end residues are part of each CDR3. Fields, in order: J gene, V gene, clone size, D gene, CDR3 DNA, CDR3 protein. D genes are given only for firm matches. Clone size is given for some rows only: seen once, a few or many times, or a class if the clone is expanded.

TRBJ2-1	TRBV9	NA	NA	TGTGCCAGCAGCGTAGCGCCTAGCGCCAGCCTGGAGCAGTTCTTC	CASSVAPSASLEQFF
TRBJ2-5	TRBV3-1/TRBV3-2	NA	TRBD2	TGTGCCAGCAGCCAAGTCGGGGGGGTAGGCTGGGAGACCCAGTACTTC	CASSQVGGVGWETQYF
TRBJ1-6	TRBV2	NA	NA	TGTGCCAGCAGTGTAGCCTATAATTCACCCCTCCACTTT	CASSVAYNSPLHF
TRBJ1-2	TRBV28	NA	NA	TGTGCCAGCAGCCCCACAGGTAGCTATGGCTACACCTTC	CASSPTGSYGYTF
TRBJ2-1	TRBV7-6	NA	TRBD2	TGTGCCAGCAGCCCAGTCGGGGGACTAGCGGGAGGACATGAGCAGTTCTTC	CASSPVGGLAGGHEQFF
TRBJ2-2	TRBV29-1	NA	TRBD1	TGCAGCGTTAGGACAGGGGGATTCAACACCGGGGAGCTGTTTTTT	CSVRTGGFNTGELFF
TRBJ2-2	TRBV10-3	NA	TRBD1	TGTGCCATCAGTGTAGGGACAGGGGGCCTAAGTAGCCGGGCGAACACCGGGGAGCTGTTTTTT	CAISVGTGGLSSRANTGELFF
TRBJ1-2	TRBV28	NA	TRBD1	TGTGCCAGCAGTTTAACTGACAGGGTAGGGACCTTC	CASSLTDRVGTF
TRBJ2-5	TRBV19	once	NA	TGTGCCAGTACCCTGGGGGGTATCGAGGACCAAGAGACCCAGTACTTC	CASTLGGIEDQETQYF
TRBJ1-4	TRBV13	NA	NA	TGTGCCAGCAGCTTCGAGGGCGGCGAAAAACTGTTTTTT	CASSFEGGEKLFF
TRBJ2-5	TRBV5-1	NA	NA	TGCGCCAGCAGCCCTCGCGTCCGGGAAGAGACCCAGTACTTC	CASSPRVREETQYF
TRBJ2-7	TRBV6-2/TRBV6-3	few	NA	TGTGCCAGCAGCTCGGACAACTCCTACGAGCAGTACTTC	CASSSDNSYEQYF
TRBJ2-1	TRBV5-5	NA	NA	TGTGCCAGCAGCCCAGGCCTCGGGGGATCCTACAATGAGCAGTTCTTC	CASSPGLGGSYNEQFF
TRBJ2-7	TRBV5-1	once	NA	TGCGCCAGCAGCAACGGAAGGGGTCTCGAGCAGTACTTC	CASSNGRGLEQYF
TRBJ2-7	TRBV19	NA	NA	TGTGCCAGTAGTATAAAGACAGGCTCCTACGAGCAGTACTTC	CASSIKTGSYEQYF
TRBJ2-7	TRBV3-1/TRBV3-2	few	NA	TGTGCCAGCAGCCAAGATACTGTCTGGGGCACGCCCTACGAGCAGTACTTC	CASSQDTVWGTPYEQYF
TRBJ2-1	TRBV5-1	once	NA	TGCGCCAGCAGCTTAAGGCAGGCGATCTACAATGAGCAGTTCTTC	CASSLRQAIYNEQFF
TRBJ1-2	TRBV29-1	NA	NA	TGCAGCGTTCTATCACAGGGTGTTTATGGCTACACCTTC	CSVLSQGVYGYTF
TRBJ1-2	TRBV6-5	NA	TRBD1	TGTGCCAGCAGGACAGGGTTGGGTGGCTACACCTTC	CASRTGLGGYTF
TRBJ2-5	TRBV6-4	many	TRBD2	TGTGCCAGCAGTAGCGGGATGCAAGAGACCCAGTACTTC	CASSSGMQETQYF
TRBJ1-2	TRBV10-3	NA	TRBD1	TGTGCCATCAGAGGTACTGACAGGGTCGATGGCTACACCTTC	CAIRGTDRVDGYTF
TRBJ2-5	TRBV7-2	NA	TRBD1	TGTGCCAGCAGCTCCTCCCCCGCGGACAGGGGTGGAGAGACCCAGTACTTC	CASSSSPADRGGETQYF
TRBJ1-2	TRBV10-3	NA	NA	TGTGCCATCAGTGAGTCCCCGGGTAGTGGCTACACCTTC	CAISESPGSGYTF
TRBJ2-1	TRBV6-5	NA	NA	TGTGCCAGCAGTTCCGGGACACTCTCCTACAATGAGCAGTTCTTC	CASSSGTLSYNEQFF
TRBJ2-1	TRBV28	once	TRBD2	TGTGCCAGCAGTCCTGGGACTAGTTGGGGTGAGCAGTTCTTC	CASSPGTSWGEQFF
TRBJ2-1	TRBV11-2	NA	NA	TGTGCCAGCAGCCAAGTCACAGGGATCTCCTACAATGAGCAGTTCTTC	CASSQVTGISYNEQFF